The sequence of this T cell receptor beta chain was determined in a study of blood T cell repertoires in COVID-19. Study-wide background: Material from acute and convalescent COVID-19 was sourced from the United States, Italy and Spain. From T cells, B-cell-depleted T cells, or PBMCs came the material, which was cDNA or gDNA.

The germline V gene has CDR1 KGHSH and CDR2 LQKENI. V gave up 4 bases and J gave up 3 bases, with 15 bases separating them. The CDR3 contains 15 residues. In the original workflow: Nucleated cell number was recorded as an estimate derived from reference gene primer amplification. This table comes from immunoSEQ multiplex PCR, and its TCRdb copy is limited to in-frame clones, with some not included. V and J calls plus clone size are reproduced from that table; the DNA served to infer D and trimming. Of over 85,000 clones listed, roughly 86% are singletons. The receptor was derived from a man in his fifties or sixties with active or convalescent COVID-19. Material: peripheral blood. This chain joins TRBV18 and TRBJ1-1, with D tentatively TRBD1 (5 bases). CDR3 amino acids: CASSQAGGGYTEAFF. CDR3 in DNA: TGTGCCAGCTCACAGGCAGGCGGGGGGTACACTGAAGCTTTCTTT.